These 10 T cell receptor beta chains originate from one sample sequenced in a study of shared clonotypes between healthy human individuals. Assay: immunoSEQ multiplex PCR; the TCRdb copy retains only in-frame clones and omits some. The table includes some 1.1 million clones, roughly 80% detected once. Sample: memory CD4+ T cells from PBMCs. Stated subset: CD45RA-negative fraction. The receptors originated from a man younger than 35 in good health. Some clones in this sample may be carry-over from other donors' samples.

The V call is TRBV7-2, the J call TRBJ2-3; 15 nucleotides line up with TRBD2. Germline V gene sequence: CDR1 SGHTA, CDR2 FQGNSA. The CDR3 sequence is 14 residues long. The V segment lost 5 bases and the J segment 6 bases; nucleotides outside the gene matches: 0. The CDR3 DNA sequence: TGTGCCAGCAGCGGGACTAGCGGGAGGGATACGCAGTATTTT. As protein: CASSGTSGRDTQYF.

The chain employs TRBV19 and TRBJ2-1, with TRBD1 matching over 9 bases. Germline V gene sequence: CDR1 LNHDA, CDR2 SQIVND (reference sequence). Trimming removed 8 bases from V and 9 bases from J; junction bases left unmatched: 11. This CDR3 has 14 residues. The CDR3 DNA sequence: TGTGCCAGTGGTGTAGGACAGGGGTTTCTTGAGCAGTTCTTC. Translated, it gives CASGVGQGFLEQFF.

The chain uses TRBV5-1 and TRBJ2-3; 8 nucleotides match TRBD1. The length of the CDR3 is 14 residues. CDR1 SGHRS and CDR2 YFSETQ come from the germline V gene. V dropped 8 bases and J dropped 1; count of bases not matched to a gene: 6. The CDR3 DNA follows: TGCGCCAGTACTCCGGGACAGGGCACAGATACGCAGTATTTT. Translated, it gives CASTPGQGTDTQYF.

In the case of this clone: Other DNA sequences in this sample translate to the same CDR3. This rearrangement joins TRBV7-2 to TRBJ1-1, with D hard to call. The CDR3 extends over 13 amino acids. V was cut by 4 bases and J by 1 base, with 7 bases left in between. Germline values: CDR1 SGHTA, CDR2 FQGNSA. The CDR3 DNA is TGTGCCAGCAGCTCTCAGGAGAACACTGAAGCTTTCTTT. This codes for CASSSQENTEAFF.

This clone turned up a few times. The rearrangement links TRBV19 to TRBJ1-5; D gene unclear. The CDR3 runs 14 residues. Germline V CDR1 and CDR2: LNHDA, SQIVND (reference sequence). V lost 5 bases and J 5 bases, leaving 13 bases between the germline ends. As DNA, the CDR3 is TGTGCCAGTAGTTTAGGGTCCCCCGATCAGCCCCAGCATTTT. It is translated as CASSLGSPDQPQHF.

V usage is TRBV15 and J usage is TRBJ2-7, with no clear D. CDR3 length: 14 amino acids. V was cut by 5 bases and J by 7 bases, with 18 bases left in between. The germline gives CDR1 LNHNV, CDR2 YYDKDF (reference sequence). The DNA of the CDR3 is TGTGCCACCAGCGGCCTTCCCCCAAAGGAAGAGCAGTACTTC. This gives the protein CATSGLPPKEEQYF.

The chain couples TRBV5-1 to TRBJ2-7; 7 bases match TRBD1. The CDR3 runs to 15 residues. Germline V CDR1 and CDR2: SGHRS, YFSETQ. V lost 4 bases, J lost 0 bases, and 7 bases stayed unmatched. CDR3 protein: CASSLMTGSSYEQYF. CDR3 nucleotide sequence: TGCGCCAGCAGCCTCATGACAGGGAGCTCCTACGAGCAGTACTTC.

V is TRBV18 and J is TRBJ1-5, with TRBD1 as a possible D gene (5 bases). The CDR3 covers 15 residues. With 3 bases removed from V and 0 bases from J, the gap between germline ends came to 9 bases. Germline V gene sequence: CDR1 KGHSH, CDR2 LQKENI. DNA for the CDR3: TGTGCCAGCTCACCTATCGGGGGTAGCAATCAGCCCCAGCATTTT. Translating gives CASSPIGGSNQPQHF.

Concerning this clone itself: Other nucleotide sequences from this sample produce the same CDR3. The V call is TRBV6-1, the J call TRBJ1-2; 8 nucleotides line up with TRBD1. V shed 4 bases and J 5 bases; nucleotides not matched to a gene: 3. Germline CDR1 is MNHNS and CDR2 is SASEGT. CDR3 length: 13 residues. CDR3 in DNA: TGTGCCAGCAGTGTTACAGGGGGGTATGGCTACACCTTC. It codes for CASSVTGGYGYTF.

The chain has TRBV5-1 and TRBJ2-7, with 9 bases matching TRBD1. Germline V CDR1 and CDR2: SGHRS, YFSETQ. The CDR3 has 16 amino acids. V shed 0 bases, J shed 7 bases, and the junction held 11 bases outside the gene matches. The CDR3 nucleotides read TGCGCCAGCAGCTTGGCCGGAACAGGGGGCAAGGGAGAGCAGTACTTC. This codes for CASSLAGTGGKGEQYF.